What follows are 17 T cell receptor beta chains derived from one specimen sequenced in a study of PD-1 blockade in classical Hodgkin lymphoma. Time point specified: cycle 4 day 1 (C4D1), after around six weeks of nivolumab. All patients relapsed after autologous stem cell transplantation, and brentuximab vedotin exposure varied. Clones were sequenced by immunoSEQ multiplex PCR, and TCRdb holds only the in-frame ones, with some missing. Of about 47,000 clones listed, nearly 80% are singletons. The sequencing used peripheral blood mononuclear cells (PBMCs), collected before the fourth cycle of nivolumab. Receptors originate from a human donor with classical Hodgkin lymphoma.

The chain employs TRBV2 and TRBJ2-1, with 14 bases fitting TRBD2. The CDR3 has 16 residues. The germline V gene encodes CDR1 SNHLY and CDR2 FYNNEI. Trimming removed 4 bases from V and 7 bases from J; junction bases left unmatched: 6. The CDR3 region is CASSVTWTSGRNEQFF. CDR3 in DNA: TGTGCCAGCAGTGTCACCTGGACTAGCGGGAGGAATGAGCAGTTCTTC.

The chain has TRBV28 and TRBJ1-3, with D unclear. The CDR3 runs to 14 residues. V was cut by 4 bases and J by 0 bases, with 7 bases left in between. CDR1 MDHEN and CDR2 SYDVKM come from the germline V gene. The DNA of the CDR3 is TGTGCCAGCAGTTCTCTACTCTCTGGAAACACCATATATTTT. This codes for CASSSLLSGNTIYF.

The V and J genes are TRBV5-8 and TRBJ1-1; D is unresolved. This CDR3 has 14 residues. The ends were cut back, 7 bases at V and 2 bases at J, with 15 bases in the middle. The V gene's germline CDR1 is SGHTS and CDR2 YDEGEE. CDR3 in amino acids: CASLPRDINTEAFF. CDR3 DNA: TGTGCCAGCTTACCGAGAGATATTAACACTGAAGCTTTCTTT.

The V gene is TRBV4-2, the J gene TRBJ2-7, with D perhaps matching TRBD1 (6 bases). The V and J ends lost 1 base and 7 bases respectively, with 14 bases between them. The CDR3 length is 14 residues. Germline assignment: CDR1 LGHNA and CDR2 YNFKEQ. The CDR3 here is CASSQVGQWEEQYF. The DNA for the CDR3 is TGTGCCAGCAGCCAAGTAGGACAGTGGGAAGAGCAGTACTTC.

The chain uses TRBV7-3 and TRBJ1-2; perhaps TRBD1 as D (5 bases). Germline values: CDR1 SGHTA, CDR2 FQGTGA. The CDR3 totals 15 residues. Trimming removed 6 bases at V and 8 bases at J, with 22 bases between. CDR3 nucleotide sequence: TGTGCCAGCAGTCGGGGGGACCCTACGAGGGGCGGCTACACCTTC. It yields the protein CASSRGDPTRGGYTF. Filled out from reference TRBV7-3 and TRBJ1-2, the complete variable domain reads GAGVSQTPSNKVTEKGKYVELRCDPISGHTALYWYRQSLGQGPEFLIYFQGTGAADDSGLPNDRFFAVRPEGSVSTLKIQRTERGDSAVYLCASSRGDPTRGGYTFGSGTRLTVV.

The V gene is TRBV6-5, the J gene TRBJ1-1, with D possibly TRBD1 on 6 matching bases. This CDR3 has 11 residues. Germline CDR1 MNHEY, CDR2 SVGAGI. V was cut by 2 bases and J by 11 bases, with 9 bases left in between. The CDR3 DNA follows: TGTGCCAGCAGTTACGAGACAGGTGCTTTCTTT. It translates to CASSYETGAFF.

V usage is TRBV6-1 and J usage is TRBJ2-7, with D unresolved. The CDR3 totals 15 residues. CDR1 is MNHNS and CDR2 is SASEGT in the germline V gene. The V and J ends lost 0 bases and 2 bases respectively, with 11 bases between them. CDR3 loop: CASSEASWYPYEQYF. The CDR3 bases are TGTGCCAGCAGTGAAGCCTCCTGGTACCCCTACGAGCAGTACTTC.

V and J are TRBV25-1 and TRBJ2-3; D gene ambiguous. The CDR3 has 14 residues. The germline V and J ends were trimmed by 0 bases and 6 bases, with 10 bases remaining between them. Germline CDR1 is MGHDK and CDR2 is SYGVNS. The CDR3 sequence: CASSEYDRSDTQYF. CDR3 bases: TGTGCCAGCAGTGAATACGACCGATCCGATACGCAGTATTTT. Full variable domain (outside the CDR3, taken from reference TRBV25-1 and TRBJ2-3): EADIYQTPRYLVIGTGKKITLECSQTMGHDKMYWYQQDPGMELHLIHYSYGVNSTEKGDLSSESTVSRIRTEHFPLTLESARPSHTSQYLCASSEYDRSDTQYFGPGTRLTVL.

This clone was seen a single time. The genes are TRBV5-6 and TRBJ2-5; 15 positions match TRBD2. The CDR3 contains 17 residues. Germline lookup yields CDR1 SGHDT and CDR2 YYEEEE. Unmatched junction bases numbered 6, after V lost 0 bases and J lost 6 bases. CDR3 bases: TGTGCCAGCAGCTTGGATGGGACTAGCGGGAGGACGAAGACCCAGTACTTC. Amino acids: CASSLDGTSGRTKTQYF.

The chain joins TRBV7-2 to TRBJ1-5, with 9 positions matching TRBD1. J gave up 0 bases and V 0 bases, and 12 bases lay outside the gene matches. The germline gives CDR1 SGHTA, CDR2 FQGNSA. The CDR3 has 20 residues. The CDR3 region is CASSLAGQGSLGYSNQPQHF. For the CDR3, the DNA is TGTGCCAGCAGCTTAGCCGGACAGGGGTCGTTAGGATATAGCAATCAGCCCCAGCATTTT.

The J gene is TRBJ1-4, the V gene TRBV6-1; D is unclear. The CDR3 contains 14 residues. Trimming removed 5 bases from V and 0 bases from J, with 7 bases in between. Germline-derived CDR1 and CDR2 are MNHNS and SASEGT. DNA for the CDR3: TGTGCCAGCAGTCCAGTCCCAACTAATGAAAAACTGTTTTTT. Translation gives CASSPVPTNEKLFF.

This CDR3 is CAWRGSYNTIYF. DNA of the CDR3: TGTGCCTGGAGAGGCAGTTATAACACCATATATTTT. This sequence joins TRBV30 and TRBJ1-3; D is undetermined. This CDR3 has 12 residues. With 3 bases removed from V and 7 bases from J, the gap between germline ends came to 10 bases. Germline V gives CDR1 GTSNPN, CDR2 SVGIG (reference sequence). Full variable domain (rest looked up from reference TRBV30 and TRBJ1-3): SQTIHQWPATLVQPVGSPLSLECTVEGTSNPNLYWYRQAAGRGLQLLFYSVGIGQISSEVPQNLSASRPQDRQFILSSKKLLLSDSGFYLCAWRGSYNTIYFGEGSWLTVV.

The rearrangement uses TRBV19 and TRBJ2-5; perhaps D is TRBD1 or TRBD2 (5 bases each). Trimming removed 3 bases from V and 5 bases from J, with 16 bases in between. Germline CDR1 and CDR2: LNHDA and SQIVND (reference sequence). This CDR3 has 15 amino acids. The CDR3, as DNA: TGTGCCAGTAGTATTTACACGGGGCGCCGGGAGACCCAGTACTTC. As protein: CASSIYTGRRETQYF. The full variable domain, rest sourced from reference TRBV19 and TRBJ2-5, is DGGITQSPKYLFRKEGQNVTLSCEQNLNHDAMYWYRQDPGQGLRLIYYSQIVNDFQKGDIAEGYSVSREKKESFPLTVTSAQKNPTAFYLCASSIYTGRRETQYFGPGTRLLVL.

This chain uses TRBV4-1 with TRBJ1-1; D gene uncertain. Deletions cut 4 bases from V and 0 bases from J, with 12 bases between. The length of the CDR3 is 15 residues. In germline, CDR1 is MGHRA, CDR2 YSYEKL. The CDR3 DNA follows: TGCGCCAGCAGCCTCTGGGGTTACATGAACACTGAAGCTTTCTTT. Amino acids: CASSLWGYMNTEAFF.

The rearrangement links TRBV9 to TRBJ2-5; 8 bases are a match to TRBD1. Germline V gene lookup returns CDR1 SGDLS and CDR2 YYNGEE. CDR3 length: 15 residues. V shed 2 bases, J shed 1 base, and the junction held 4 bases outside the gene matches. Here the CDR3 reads CASSVTGQGQETQYF. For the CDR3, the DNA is TGTGCCAGCAGCGTCACTGGACAGGGCCAAGAGACCCAGTACTTC.

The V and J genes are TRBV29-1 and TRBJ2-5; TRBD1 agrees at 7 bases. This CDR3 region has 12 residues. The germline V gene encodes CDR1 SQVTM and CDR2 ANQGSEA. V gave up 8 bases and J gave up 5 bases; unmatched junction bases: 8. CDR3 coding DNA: TGCAGCATGGGGACAGCCACTGAGACCCAGTACTTC. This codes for CSMGTATETQYF.

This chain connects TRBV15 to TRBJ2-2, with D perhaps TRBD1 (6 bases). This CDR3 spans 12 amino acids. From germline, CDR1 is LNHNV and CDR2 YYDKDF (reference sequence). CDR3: CAGGKGTGELFF. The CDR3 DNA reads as TGTGCAGGGGGAAAGGGCACCGGGGAGCTGTTTTTT.